This TCR beta chain is drawn from a study of T cell responses to AZD1222 COVID-19 vaccine. Study outcomes and limitations: Donors, mostly white British, included more females; clonal diversity was possibly underestimated. The span of vaccine-associated CD4 TCRs extended across spike, with dominance at 160-218 and 743-854.

On this clone: What it binds is not known.

The CDR3 is made up of 14 amino acids. Between the trimmed V and J ends, which lost 3 bases and 1 base, there was a span of 9 bases. Germline CDR1 and CDR2: LNHDA and SQIVND (reference sequence). The repertoire was sequenced with immunoSEQ multiplex PCR; TCRdb's copy has only in-frame clones and lacks some. Among about 83,000 clones listed, more than 75% were seen once. This clonotype originated in an adult in good health. The rearrangement uses TRBV19 and TRBJ1-1; no definite D call. The source material was peripheral blood, sampled on day 0 of AZD1222 vaccination. The CDR3 DNA follows: TGTGCCAGTAGTATTCTCGCGACGAACACTGAAGCTTTCTTT. Protein sequence: CASSILATNTEAFF.